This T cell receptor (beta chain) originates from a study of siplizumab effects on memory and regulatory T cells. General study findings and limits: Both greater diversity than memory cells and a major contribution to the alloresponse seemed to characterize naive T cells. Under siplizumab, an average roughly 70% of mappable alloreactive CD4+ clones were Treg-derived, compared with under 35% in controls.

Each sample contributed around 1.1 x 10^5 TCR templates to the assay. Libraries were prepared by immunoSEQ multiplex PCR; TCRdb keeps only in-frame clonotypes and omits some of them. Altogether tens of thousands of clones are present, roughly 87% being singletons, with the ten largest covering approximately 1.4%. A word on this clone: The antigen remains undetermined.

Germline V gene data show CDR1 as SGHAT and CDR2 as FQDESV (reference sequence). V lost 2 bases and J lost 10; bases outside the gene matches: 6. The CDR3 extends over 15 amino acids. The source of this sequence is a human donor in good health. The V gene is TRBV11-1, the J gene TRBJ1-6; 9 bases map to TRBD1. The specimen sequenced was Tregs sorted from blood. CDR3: CASSLLNRGLSPLHF. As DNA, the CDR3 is TGTGCCAGCAGCTTACTTAACAGGGGGCTCTCACCCCTCCACTTT.